A single sample gave rise to the 30 T cell receptor beta chains below, sequenced in a study of CD8 T cells in Susac syndrome. About 0.45 to 1 ug RNA was reverse transcribed with random hexamers. Using its own MiXCR run on the immunoSEQ multiplex PCR reads, TCRdb lists one record per CDR3 protein. The sample lists a few hundred thousand distinct CDR3 sequences, approximately 95% seen once, with around 0.08% in the top ten. Sequenced material: CD4+ T cells from PBMCs. The receptors originated from a human donor with multiple sclerosis.

The rearrangement links TRBV29-1 to TRBJ1-2; TRBD1 agrees at 7 bases. Per germline, CDR1 SQVTM and CDR2 ANQGSEA. After removal of 5 bases from V and 3 bases from J, the junction contained 3 bases not matched to a gene. The CDR3 loop spans 12 amino acids. CDR3 sequence: CSVSGGDYGYTF. CDR3 coding DNA: TGCAGCGTTTCAGGGGGGGACTATGGCTACACCTTC.

The CDR3 region is CASTTGTTGNTIYF. DNA for the CDR3: TGTGCCTCCACCACAGGGACAACTGGAAACACCATATATTTT. This chain links TRBV30 with TRBJ1-3, with D possibly TRBD1 on 6 matching bases. Germline-derived CDR1 and CDR2 are GTSNPN and SVGIG (reference sequence). This CDR3 comprises 14 residues. V lost 7 bases and J 2 bases, leaving 15 bases between the germline ends.

V and J are TRBV3-1 and TRBJ2-3; the D is unclear. The germline CDR1 and CDR2 sequences are LGHDT and YNNKEL (reference sequence). Trimming shortened V by 0 bases and J by 2 bases, and 6 bases separated the two germline ends. The CDR3 consists of 14 residues. CDR3 region: CASSQELYTDTQYF. CDR3 in DNA: TGTGCCAGCAGCCAAGAGTTGTACACAGATACGCAGTATTTT.

The CDR3 bases are TGTGCCACCAGCACAGCGAACACTGAAGCTTTCTTT. Its protein product is CATSTANTEAFF. J is TRBJ1-1 and V is TRBV15; D is ambiguous. V was pared by 4 bases and J by 1 base, with 4 bases between. The germline gives CDR1 LNHNV, CDR2 YYDKDF (reference sequence). The CDR3 is made up of 12 amino acids.

This clonotype was observed once. The chain combines TRBV29-1 with TRBJ2-1; 10 bases are a match to TRBD1. This CDR3 has 13 amino acids. The V gene end was trimmed by 4 bases and the J gene end by 10 bases; junction bases not matched to a gene: 7. From germline, CDR1 is SQVTM and CDR2 ANQGSEA. The CDR3 sequence: CSVGGTGVGEQFF. In DNA, the CDR3 is TGCAGCGTTGGTGGGACAGGGGTGGGAGAGCAGTTCTTC.

The gene calls are TRBV19 and TRBJ1-5; D gene uncertain. The CDR3 has 16 residues. V was shortened by 5 bases and J by 5 bases, with 19 bases between the two germline ends. Germline CDR1 LNHDA, CDR2 SQIVND (reference sequence). The CDR3: CASSLPVGGWDQPQHF. The CDR3 nucleotides read TGTGCCAGTAGTCTCCCCGTGGGCGGATGGGATCAGCCCCAGCATTTT.

The gene calls are TRBV20-1 and TRBJ2-5; TRBD2 matches at 8 bases. The CDR3 consists of 13 residues. The V segment lost 3 bases and the J segment 5 bases; nucleotides outside the gene matches: 5. The V gene's germline CDR1 is DFQATT and CDR2 SNEGSKA (reference sequence). Here the CDR3 reads CSASLSGGETQYF. The DNA for the CDR3 is TGCAGTGCTAGTCTCAGCGGGGGCGAGACCCAGTACTTC.

The chain joins TRBV30 to TRBJ2-2; possibly TRBD2 for D (6 bases). The CDR3 is made up of 14 amino acids. Trimming shortened V by 3 bases and J by 4 bases, and 12 bases separated the two germline ends. Germline CDR1 reads GTSNPN; CDR2 reads SVGIG (reference sequence). CDR3 in amino acids: CAWRKGLTTGELFF. CDR3 in DNA: TGTGCCTGGAGAAAGGGACTGACCACCGGGGAGCTGTTTTTT.

The chain carries TRBV20-1 and TRBJ1-2; TRBD1 matches 7 bases. V trimming: 5 bases; J trimming: 0 bases; junction bases outside the gene matches: 9. The CDR3 totals 15 residues. Germline V gene sequence: CDR1 DFQATT, CDR2 SNEGSKA (reference sequence). The CDR3 region is CSAPGTASANYGYTF. The CDR3, as DNA: TGCAGTGCTCCCGGGACAGCCTCCGCTAACTATGGCTACACCTTC.

The rearrangement uses TRBV20-1 and TRBJ2-4; TRBD2 matches at 11 bases. CDR1 is DFQATT, CDR2 SNEGSKA, per germline (reference sequence). Trimming cost V 5 bases and J 4 bases; bases outside gene matches: 4. This CDR3 comprises 14 residues. CDR3 sequence: CSALLAGAKNIQYF. The CDR3 nucleotides read TGCAGTGCTCTACTAGCGGGGGCAAAAAACATTCAGTACTTC.

The CDR3 DNA reads as TGTGCCACACAGTTGGGAACTGAAGCTTTCTTT. It encodes CATQLGTEAFF. The chain combines TRBV2 with TRBJ1-1; D is unclear. CDR1 is SNHLY, CDR2 FYNNEI, per germline. Trimming cost V 10 bases and J 5 bases, with 11 bases left between them. The CDR3 spans 11 residues.

In this sample, this clonotype turned up a few times. CDR3 sequence: CASSSRDSLAKNIQYF. The DNA for the CDR3 is TGTGCCAGCAGCTCCAGGGACAGCCTAGCCAAAAACATTCAGTACTTC. The chain recombines TRBV5-4 with TRBJ2-4, with 7 bases lining up with TRBD1. The J segment lost 0 bases and the V segment lost 3 bases, leaving 6 bases of the junction unmatched. Germline CDR1 is SGHNT and CDR2 is YYREEE (reference sequence). CDR3 size: 16 residues. The full variable domain, with the rest looked up from reference TRBV5-4 and TRBJ2-4, is ETGVTQSPTHLIKTRGQQVTLRCSSQSGHNTVSWYQQALGQGPQFIFQYYREEENGRGNFPPRFSGLQFPNYSSELNVNALELDDSALYLCASSSRDSLAKNIQYFGAGTRLSVL.

The V gene is TRBV7-2, the J gene TRBJ1-5; D is perhaps TRBD1 (6 bases). V was cut by 3 bases and J by 5 bases, with 11 bases left in between. Germline assignment: CDR1 SGHTA and CDR2 FQGNSA. The CDR3 runs 14 residues. The CDR3 DNA reads as TGTGCCAGCAGCTTCGGGACACCCGATCAGCCCCAGCATTTT. Residues: CASSFGTPDQPQHF.

As to this clonotype: Sequence at one end of the junction differs from germline and may be a read error. The chain couples TRBV2 to TRBJ1-2, with D unclear. CDR1 is SNHLY, CDR2 FYNNEI, per germline. The CDR3 is 17 amino acids. CDR3 region: CASREATLSTQSYGYTF. The CDR3 DNA follows: TGTGCCAGCAGAGAAGCAACCCTGAGTACACAAAGCTATGGCTACACCTTC.

This clonotype was counted once. The CDR3 DNA sequence: TGCAGCGTTGAGGGAGTTCCGGGGGCGGGCTACACCTTC. Translation gives CSVEGVPGAGYTF. The chain has TRBV29-1 and TRBJ1-2; tentatively, D is TRBD1 (6 bases). The germline V and J ends were trimmed by 3 bases and 8 bases, with 16 bases remaining between them. CDR1 SQVTM and CDR2 ANQGSEA come from the germline V gene. The CDR3 contains 13 residues.

The chain links TRBV29-1 to TRBJ1-2, with 9 positions matching TRBD1. V trimming: 6 bases; J trimming: 8 bases; junction bases outside the gene matches: 4. Germline V gene data show CDR1 as SQVTM and CDR2 as ANQGSEA. This CDR3 has 11 amino acids. The DNA of the CDR3 is TGCAGCGTGGGGACAGGGTCGGGCTACACCTTC. It is translated as CSVGTGSGYTF.

The chain recombines TRBV30 with TRBJ2-1, with unresolved D. V shed 0 bases and J shed 9 bases, with 15 bases lying between them. The CDR3 spans 14 residues. Looked up from germline, CDR1 is GTSNPN and CDR2 is SVGIG (reference sequence). Here the CDR3 reads CAWSVERAGGEQFF. CDR3 sequence (DNA): TGTGCCTGGAGTGTAGAAAGGGCAGGCGGTGAGCAGTTCTTC.

The chain is built from TRBV20-1 and TRBJ2-1; 11 bases map to TRBD2. Trimming removed 1 base from V and 9 bases from J; junction bases left unmatched: 8. Per germline, CDR1 DFQATT and CDR2 SNEGSKA (reference sequence). The CDR3 extends over 15 amino acids. DNA of the CDR3: TGCAGTGCTAGAGCCTCGACTAGCGGGGTAGGTGAGCAGTTCTTC. It yields the protein CSARASTSGVGEQFF.

The chain employs TRBV5-4 and TRBJ2-1, with 7 bases lining up with TRBD2. The CDR3 is made up of 13 amino acids. J was trimmed by 2 bases and V by 4 bases; bases with no gene match: 0. Germline V gene lookup returns CDR1 SGHNT and CDR2 YYREEE (reference sequence). The CDR3 DNA is TGTGCCAGCAGCGGGGGGGCCTACAATGAGCAGTTCTTC. Its protein product is CASSGGAYNEQFF. Filled out from reference TRBV5-4 and TRBJ2-1, the complete variable domain reads ETGVTQSPTHLIKTRGQQVTLRCSSQSGHNTVSWYQQALGQGPQFIFQYYREEENGRGNFPPRFSGLQFPNYSSELNVNALELDDSALYLCASSGGAYNEQFFGPGTRLTVL.

This chain links TRBV11-3 with TRBJ1-1; D ambiguous. The CDR3 contains 14 residues. In germline, CDR1 is SGHNT, CDR2 YENEEA. Trimming took 5 bases from V and 7 from J, leaving 17 bases between them. CDR3 region: CASSPRTDQFEAFF. The CDR3 DNA follows: TGTGCCAGCAGCCCCCGGACGGACCAATTTGAAGCTTTCTTT.

The V and J genes are TRBV5-4 and TRBJ2-1; 9 bases are a match to TRBD1. Trimming removed 5 bases from V and 6 bases from J; junction bases left unmatched: 9. Germline V lookup: CDR1 SGHNT, CDR2 YYREEE (reference sequence). This CDR3 has 15 residues. CDR3 sequence: CASSHRQGVGNEQFF. Written as DNA, the CDR3 is TGTGCCAGCAGTCACCGACAGGGGGTGGGCAATGAGCAGTTCTTC.

The rearrangement joins TRBV14 to TRBJ1-2, with D maybe TRBD1 (5 bases). CDR3 length equals 14 residues. Germline V gene data show CDR1 as SGHDN and CDR2 as FVKESK. Trimming took 1 base from V and 5 from J, leaving 11 bases between them. The CDR3 nucleotides read TGTGCCAGCAGCCAAGGGGCAGGGAGATATGGCTACACCTTC. Residues: CASSQGAGRYGYTF.

The chain links TRBV5-1 to TRBJ2-2; D is unresolved. The ends were cut back, 1 base at V and 6 bases at J, with 13 bases in the middle. Germline-derived CDR1 and CDR2 are SGHRS and YFSETQ. The CDR3 sequence is 15 residues long. As DNA, the CDR3 is TGCGCCAGCAGCTTGAGGGCAGTCGCGGCCGGGGAGCTGTTTTTT. It codes for CASSLRAVAAGELFF.

V gene TRBV15 combines with J gene TRBJ1-1, with D hard to call. This CDR3 contains 14 residues. V was pared by 0 bases and J by 1 base, with 6 bases between. Germline-derived CDR1 and CDR2 are LNHNV and YYDKDF (reference sequence). CDR3 DNA sequence: TGTGCCACCAGCAGAGATCCTCGGAACACTGAAGCTTTCTTT. It codes for CATSRDPRNTEAFF.

The chain has TRBV30 and TRBJ1-6; possible D gene TRBD1, 5 bases. The V gene lost 3 bases and the J gene lost 5 bases, with 8 bases spanning the gap. The CDR3 has 13 amino acids. CDR1 GTSNPN and CDR2 SVGIG come from the germline V gene (reference sequence). CDR3 sequence (DNA): TGTGCCTGGAGCAGGGATAATAATTCACCCCTCCACTTT. Translated, it gives CAWSRDNNSPLHF.

The rearrangement links TRBV12-3 or TRBV12-4 to TRBJ1-6, with 7 nucleotides matching TRBD1. There are 15 residues in the CDR3. Losses at the gene ends were 5 bases for V and 7 bases for J; bases not matched to a gene: 8. DNA for the CDR3: TGTGCCAGCAGTGTGAGGGGGCGTGGGAATTCACCCCTCCACTTT. This gives the protein CASSVRGRGNSPLHF.

The rearrangement links TRBV30 to TRBJ1-1; TRBD1 might be the D (5 bases). CDR1 and CDR2 from the germline V gene are GTSNPN and SVGIG (reference sequence). V lost 2 bases to trimming and J lost 5 bases, with 15 bases between them. The length of the CDR3 is 14 residues. CDR3 protein: CAWSPGGVRTEAFF. The CDR3 nucleotides are TGTGCCTGGAGTCCCGGAGGGGTGAGGACTGAAGCTTTCTTT. The complete variable domain, with remaining parts taken from reference TRBV30 and TRBJ1-1, reads SQTIHQWPATLVQPVGSPLSLECTVEGTSNPNLYWYRQAAGRGLQLLFYSVGIGQISSEVPQNLSASRPQDRQFILSSKKLLLSDSGFYLCAWSPGGVRTEAFFGQGTRLTVV.

The rearrangement uses TRBV27 and TRBJ2-7; a possible D gene is TRBD2 (5 bases). CDR3 size: 14 residues. Germline CDR1 and CDR2: MNHEY and SMNVEV (reference sequence). V was trimmed by 5 bases and J by 0 bases, leaving 11 bases between them. CDR3 nucleotides: TGTGCCAGCAGTCCTAGCTGGAGCTCCTACGAGCAGTACTTC. It codes for CASSPSWSSYEQYF.

The CDR3 is CASSPGSDGYTF. As DNA, the CDR3 is TGTGCCAGCAGCCCCGGCTCCGATGGCTACACCTTC. This chain joins TRBV21-1 and TRBJ1-2; TRBD1, the table's D call, lacks a check against the DNA. TRBV21-1 is described as a pseudogene. The CDR3 is 12 residues long.

This rearrangement joins TRBV6-1 to TRBJ1-6; perhaps TRBD1 as D (6 bases). The V gene lost 2 bases and the J gene lost 7 bases, with 12 bases spanning the gap. This CDR3 has 15 amino acids. The germline gives CDR1 MNHNS, CDR2 SASEGT. CDR3 in DNA: TGTGCCAGCAGTGAAACGCAGGGGAGCAATTCACCCCTCCACTTT. Its translation: CASSETQGSNSPLHF.